Listed below are T cell receptor beta chains from one sample, sequenced in a study of monozygotic twins with inflammatory bowel disease. Using the 5' RACE reads, TCRdb records one entry per CDR3 protein without DNA. This sample's table has fewer than 350,000 distinct CDR3 sequences. The sample consisted of blood. The receptor source for this set is a human donor with ulcerative colitis or Crohn's disease, or a healthy co-twin of an affected twin (not recorded which). Each CDR3 is given with its conserved first and last residue.

j_call v_call cdr3_aa
TRBJ2-5 TRBV3-1 CASSQEKEVIAIQETQYF
TRBJ2-7 TRBV10-3 CAIRGQGTTYEQYF
TRBJ2-3 TRBV27 CASRPSPGLAGWVDTQYF
TRBJ2-5 TRBV5-1 CASSLAVQGAFVETQYF
TRBJ2-2 TRBV23-1 CPVGFSGELFF
TRBJ2-2 TRBV11-2 CASRRSGGPGELFF
TRBJ2-3 TRBV4-3 CASSHRGTSGGGDTQYF
TRBJ2-1 TRBV29-1 CSVDRGVYNEQFF
TRBJ1-6 TRBV20-1 CSALRDLSKNSPLHF
TRBJ2-2 TRBV11-2 CASNFRDRTYTGELFF
TRBJ2-1 TRBV7-8 CASSFRTSGRGNEQFF
TRBJ2-2 TRBV20-1 CSASATNTGELFF
TRBJ1-2 TRBV18 CASSSLGTGYTF
TRBJ1-1 TRBV6-1 CASSPLGGNTEAFF
TRBJ2-7 TRBV27 CASSGTGVSSYEQYF
TRBJ2-7 TRBV20-1 CSASPGTREGEQYF
TRBJ1-1 TRBV7-8 CASSLGSKNTEAFF
TRBJ2-2 TRBV28 CASSKGSDTGELFF
TRBJ2-1 TRBV28 CASSSSSSKGSYNEQFF
TRBJ2-6 TRBV18 CASFRDILYSGANVLTF
TRBJ2-5 TRBV5-5 CASSGTSGQETQYF
TRBJ2-3 TRBV30 CAWSVPVTNADTQYF
TRBJ2-7 TRBV5-1 CASSLGSAYEQYF
TRBJ2-7 TRBV28 CASRRTDTYEQYF
TRBJ2-2 TRBV5-1 CASSSAGLGPGELFF
TRBJ1-1 TRBV12-3/TRBV12-4 CASSLRGEAFF
TRBJ2-1 TRBV7-9 CASSLDISREGANEQFF
TRBJ2-5 TRBV7-2 CASSLGSEETQYF
TRBJ2-1 TRBV7-3 CASSRGGSASYNEQFF
TRBJ2-7 TRBV28 CASSRTFPYEQYF
TRBJ1-6 TRBV25-1 CASSEYRDRSSYNSPLHF
TRBJ1-5 TRBV7-2 CASSLEGHHQPQHF
TRBJ2-1 TRBV4-1 CASSQSWGGVGNEQFF
TRBJ1-5 TRBV12-3/TRBV12-4 CASSFGQGSQPQHF
TRBJ1-5 TRBV30 CALTEGAPWQPQHF
TRBJ2-1 TRBV7-2 CASSLAPGGAGLDEQFF
TRBJ2-1 TRBV29-1 CSGRTEGINGLNEQFF
TRBJ2-3 TRBV5-1 CASSFLVSTDTQYF
TRBJ1-1 TRBV28 CATSTALEAFF
TRBJ2-7 TRBV9 CASSVGTGGPYEQYF
TRBJ2-1 TRBV20-1 CSARVTRFTHNEQFF
TRBJ2-1 TRBV12-5 CASGDGTGYNEQFF
TRBJ1-1 TRBV27 CASSFLQGGEAFF
TRBJ2-1 TRBV5-1 CASSGDAGALYNEQFF
TRBJ2-7 TRBV20-1 CSAQMDLLSYEQYF
TRBJ2-7 TRBV7-3 CASSPGGSNSYEQYF
TRBJ2-7 TRBV4-1 CASSQEARAEQYF
TRBJ2-3 TRBV6-5 CASSYSGGTDTQYF
TRBJ1-1 TRBV7-9 CASQGQQYTEAFF
TRBJ1-5 TRBV5-1 CASRLQGYSNQPQHF
TRBJ2-7 TRBV5-1 CASSLAGTYSYEQYF
TRBJ2-5 TRBV30 CAWSVRLRETQYF
TRBJ2-7 TRBV20-1 CSARVTGLNSYEQYF